The next 20 T cell receptor beta chains were all read from a single sample in a study of patients and donors after allogeneic stem cell transplantation. TCRdb itself ran the RT-PCR reads through MiXCR, one entry per CDR3 protein. The table shows approximately 200,000 distinct CDR3 sequences, with 13% to 15% occurring only once. Sequenced material: blood, either unsorted or a sorted T cell fraction (not recorded which). The receptor set was obtained from a human donor who was either an allogeneic HSCT recipient or a stem cell or donor lymphocyte infusion donor (not recorded which). It is not recorded whose cells these are; they may come from a transplant donor.

This clonotype has at least ten counts. CDR3 sequence (DNA): TGTGCCTGGAGTGTTATGGGCATCTATGGCTACACCTTC. Encoded protein: CAWSVMGIYGYTF. The chain couples TRBV30 to TRBJ1-2; D not certain. Germline V gives CDR1 GTSNPN, CDR2 SVGIG (reference sequence). V dropped 0 bases and J dropped 4 bases, with 9 bases sitting between them. The CDR3 is 13 residues long. The complete variable domain, with remaining parts taken from reference TRBV30 and TRBJ1-2, reads SQTIHQWPATLVQPVGSPLSLECTVEGTSNPNLYWYRQAAGRGLQLLFYSVGIGQISSEVPQNLSASRPQDRQFILSSKKLLLSDSGFYLCAWSVMGIYGYTFGSGTRLTVV.

V is TRBV30 and J is TRBJ1-1, with D possibly matching TRBD1 (5 bases). The CDR3 is 12 amino acids. Trimming pared 5 bases from V and 6 bases from J, leaving 13 bases between. Per germline, CDR1 GTSNPN and CDR2 SVGIG (reference sequence). The CDR3 DNA reads as TGTGCCTGGGCGGGGGGAGAAGCTGAAGCTTTCTTT. Translation gives CAWAGGEAEAFF.

This clonotype was counted many times. The rearrangement joins TRBV18 to TRBJ2-2; weak D call: TRBD1 (6 bases). CDR3 length: 14 residues. Trimming cost V 2 bases and J 5 bases, with 9 bases left between them. Per germline, CDR1 KGHSH and CDR2 LQKENI. The CDR3 sequence is CASSPGTPTGELFF. The CDR3 coding sequence is TGTGCCAGCTCACCAGGGACACCAACCGGGGAGCTGTTTTTT.

This clonotype was recorded many times. This chain joins TRBV2 and TRBJ2-7; D tentatively reads TRBD1 or TRBD2 (5 bases each). This CDR3 is built from 13 residues. Germline values: CDR1 SNHLY, CDR2 FYNNEI. V was cut by 2 bases and J by 11 bases, with 16 bases left in between. The CDR3 DNA reads as TGTGCCAGCAGTGAAACCGAGGACACGAGGGAGTACTTC. Amino acids: CASSETEDTREYF.

This clonotype came up many times. V usage is TRBV4-3 and J usage is TRBJ2-3; a weak D match, TRBD2 (5 bases). This CDR3 has 16 residues. Per germline, CDR1 LGHNA and CDR2 YSLEER. V was shortened by 0 bases and J by 4 bases, with 14 bases between the two germline ends. CDR3 in amino acids: CASSQDVGEEADTQYF. CDR3 DNA: TGCGCCAGCAGCCAAGACGTCGGGGAAGAAGCAGATACGCAGTATTTT.

This clonotype showed up just a few times. The J gene is TRBJ2-6, the V gene TRBV6-7; 7 bases map to TRBD1. TRBV6-7 is labeled an ORF, and its function is uncertain. CDR3 length: 22 residues. The V and J ends lost 0 bases and 2 bases, in that order; junction bases with no gene match: 19. The CDR3 loop reads CASSYSYGTEKASSTGANVLTF. The CDR3 bases are TGTGCCAGCAGTTACTCGTACGGGACAGAAAAAGCCTCTTCAACTGGGGCCAACGTCCTGACTTTC.

The V and J genes are TRBV6-1 and TRBJ1-5, with D hard to call. CDR1 and CDR2 from the germline V gene are MNHNS and SASEGT. The CDR3 covers 13 residues. Trimming took 8 bases from V and 6 from J, leaving 14 bases between them. CDR3: CASGSVAGQPQHF. The CDR3 DNA reads as TGTGCCAGCGGCTCGGTAGCAGGTCAGCCCCAGCATTTT.

This clonotype appeared a few times. V and J are TRBV29-1 and TRBJ2-6, with D hard to call. Trimming pared 0 bases from V and 0 bases from J, leaving 3 bases between. Germline CDR1 and CDR2: SQVTM and ANQGSEA. The CDR3 is 14 amino acids. The CDR3 region has the DNA TGCAGCGTTGAAGAGTCCTCTGGGGCCAACGTCCTGACTTTC. It codes for CSVEESSGANVLTF.

This clonotype showed up just a few times. The CDR3 reads CASSLRQGKTGELFF. DNA of the CDR3: TGTGCCAGCAGCTTAAGACAGGGAAAGACCGGGGAGCTGTTTTTT. V usage is TRBV11-2 and J usage is TRBJ2-2, with 7 nucleotides matching TRBD1. Germline V gene lookup returns CDR1 SGHAT and CDR2 FQNNGV. The ends lost 2 bases at V and 5 bases at J; junction bases unmatched: 5. The CDR3 contains 15 residues. The full variable domain, rest sourced from reference TRBV11-2 and TRBJ2-2, is EAGVAQSPRYKIIEKRQSVAFWCNPISGHATLYWYQQILGQGPKLLIQFQNNGVVDDSQLPKDRFSAERLKGVDSTLKIQPAKLEDSAVYLCASSLRQGKTGELFFGEGSRLTVL.

This CDR3 reads CAWTSGRTDTQYF. Here the CDR3 DNA reads TGTGCCTGGACTAGCGGACGCACAGATACGCAGTATTTT. This chain joins TRBV30 and TRBJ2-3; 7 bases fit TRBD2. Germline V gene sequence: CDR1 GTSNPN, CDR2 SVGIG (reference sequence). With V trimmed by 4 bases and J by 1 base, 2 bases remained unmatched. This CDR3 contains 13 residues. Combining the CDR3 with reference TRBV30 and TRBJ2-3 gives the whole variable domain SQTIHQWPATLVQPVGSPLSLECTVEGTSNPNLYWYRQAAGRGLQLLFYSVGIGQISSEVPQNLSASRPQDRQFILSSKKLLLSDSGFYLCAWTSGRTDTQYFGPGTRLTVL.

J is TRBJ1-5 and V is TRBV6-5; D not certain. Germline values: CDR1 MNHEY, CDR2 SVGAGI. The CDR3 sequence is 13 residues long. With 0 bases removed from V and 7 bases from J, the gap between germline ends came to 7 bases. The DNA for the CDR3 is TGTGCCAGCAGTTACTCACCCCACCAGCCCCAGCATTTT. It codes for CASSYSPHQPQHF.

There are many counts of this clonotype. The chain uses TRBV7-3 and TRBJ1-1; possible D gene TRBD1, 6 bases. Trimming removed 5 bases at V and 10 bases at J, with 20 bases between. CDR3 length: 14 residues. The germline gives CDR1 SGHTA, CDR2 FQGTGA. In DNA, the CDR3 is TGTGCCAGCAGCCCAGGAGGGGGGGCGGGGGTAGCTTTCTTT. Its translation: CASSPGGGAGVAFF.

The sample holds a few counts of this clonotype. The gene calls are TRBV20-1 and TRBJ2-5; D is tentatively TRBD1 or TRBD2 (5 bases each). The V gene lost 6 bases and the J gene lost 14 bases, with 25 bases spanning the gap. From germline, CDR1 is DFQATT and CDR2 SNEGSKA (reference sequence). The CDR3 sequence is 13 residues long. CDR3 region: CSAKTGTQPSPYF. The CDR3 DNA is TGCAGTGCAAAGACCGGGACCCAACCCTCCCCATACTTC.

This clonotype turned up a few times. The chain has TRBV20-1 and TRBJ1-1; D unresolved. Germline CDR1 and CDR2: DFQATT and SNEGSKA (reference sequence). The CDR3 loop spans 12 amino acids. V shed 4 bases and J shed 2 bases, with 8 bases lying between them. The CDR3, as DNA: TGCAGTGCTATGAGTCCAAACACTGAAGCTTTCTTT. Protein: CSAMSPNTEAFF.

This chain links TRBV20-1 with TRBJ2-3, with TRBD2 identical over 9 bases. The V segment lost 3 bases and the J segment 5 bases; nucleotides outside the gene matches: 6. Germline assignment: CDR1 DFQATT and CDR2 SNEGSKA (reference sequence). The CDR3 runs 14 residues. The CDR3, as DNA: TGCAGTGCTAGGATTAGCGGGGGACAAGATACGCAGTATTTT. Encoded protein: CSARISGGQDTQYF.

This chain links TRBV9 with TRBJ2-1; either TRBD1 or TRBD2 may supply D (5 bases each). Germline CDR1 and CDR2: SGDLS and YYNGEE. V was cut by 0 bases and J by 1 base, with 11 bases left in between. The CDR3 is 16 residues long. CDR3 region: CASSVGGAGSYNEQFF. CDR3 coding DNA: TGTGCCAGCAGCGTAGGAGGGGCTGGGTCCTACAATGAGCAGTTCTTC. The whole variable domain, remainder taken from reference TRBV9 and TRBJ2-1, is DSGVTQTPKHLITATGQRVTLRCSPRSGDLSVYWYQQSLDQGLQFLIQYYNGEERAKGNILERFSAQQFPDLHSELNLSSLELGDSALYFCASSVGGAGSYNEQFFGPGTRLTVL.

The chain carries TRBV6-1 and TRBJ2-1; 14 bases line up with TRBD2. Germline V gene lookup returns CDR1 MNHNS and CDR2 SASEGT. There are 18 residues in the CDR3. The junction had 11 bases not matched to a gene; V was cut back by 7 bases and J by 3 bases. CDR3 sequence reads: CASTDGTSGSPRYNEQFF. In nucleotides, the CDR3 is TGTGCCAGCACCGACGGGACTAGCGGGAGCCCACGCTACAATGAGCAGTTCTTC.

This clonotype was detected only a few times. The rearrangement joins TRBV19 to TRBJ2-3; 10 bases agree with TRBD1. Unmatched junction bases numbered 2, after V lost 2 bases and J lost 3 bases. The CDR3 runs to 15 residues. CDR1 LNHDA and CDR2 SQIVND come from the germline V gene (reference sequence). The CDR3 loop reads CASSIQGQGTDTQYF. The CDR3 DNA follows: TGTGCCAGTAGTATACAGGGACAGGGGACAGATACGCAGTATTTT.

The chain recombines TRBV7-9 with TRBJ1-4; 10 nucleotides line up with TRBD1. Germline V gives CDR1 SEHNR, CDR2 FQNEAQ (reference sequence). With V trimmed by 4 bases and J by 6 bases, 5 bases remained unmatched. CDR3 size: 15 residues. The CDR3 nucleotides are TGTGCCAGCAGCTCGCTGACAGGGGGCCATGAAAAACTGTTTTTT. Amino acid sequence: CASSSLTGGHEKLFF.

This clonotype was seen at least ten times. The chain carries TRBV24-1 and TRBJ2-1, with a tentative D call TRBD1 (5 bases). Germline V CDR1 and CDR2: KGHDR, SFDVKD. V lost 9 bases and J 2 bases, leaving 13 bases between the germline ends. This CDR3 comprises 14 residues. DNA of the CDR3: TGTGCCACCTCACCGACAGATCCCTACAATGAGCAGTTCTTC. It specifies CATSPTDPYNEQFF.